The T cell receptor (beta chain) under discussion was sequenced for a study of blood T cell repertoires in COVID-19. Overall study: In each case, the material was cDNA or gDNA derived from T cells, B-cell-depleted T cells, or PBMCs.

In the authors' methods: Estimation of nucleated cell counts relied on the amplification of reference gene primers. Clones were sequenced by immunoSEQ multiplex PCR, and TCRdb holds only the in-frame ones, with some missing. D and trimming were read from the DNA, whereas the V and J calls and clone size are those reported in that table. The table includes under 50,000 clones, approximately 80% detected once. CDR3 length: 15 amino acids. Germline V gene data show CDR1 as KGHDR and CDR2 as SFDVKD. V dropped 3 bases and J dropped 6; count of bases not matched to a gene: 6. The sequenced sample consisted of peripheral blood. The rearrangement joins TRBV24-1 to TRBJ2-7, with 11 bases that match TRBD1. The sequence derives from a human donor with active or convalescent COVID-19. The donor label of this sample is uncertain. The CDR3 nucleotides read TGTGCCACCAGTGATGGACAGGGGGCGCATAGCGAGCAGTACTTC. Translated, it gives CATSDGQGAHSEQYF.